This T cell receptor beta chain derives from a study of early T cells in non-severe SARS-CoV-2 infection. Notes on the study in general: CD4 and private specificities were missed by VDJdb matching, which favored anti-spike CD8 responses.

One entry per CDR3 protein results from TCRdb running MiXCR on the 5' RACE reads. The table shows 50,000 to 60,000 distinct CDR3 sequences, with approximately 6.2% occurring only once. Comment on this clonotype: What it binds is not known.

Germline V gives CDR1 LGHNA, CDR2 YNFKEQ. The CDR3 contains 15 residues. The V gene lost 3 bases and the J gene lost 5 bases, with 16 bases spanning the gap. Material for sequencing was whole blood. This receptor was obtained from an adult who was a healthcare worker with PCR-confirmed SARS-CoV-2 infection or an uninfected control (not recorded which). J is TRBJ1-1 and V is TRBV4-2; tentatively, D is TRBD1 (6 bases). In DNA, the CDR3 is TGTGCCAGCAGCCAGCTGGACAGTGGGAGGACTGAAGCTTTCTTT. This translates into CASSQLDSGRTEAFF.